The 10 T cell receptor beta chains below come from one sample, sequenced in a study of cytomegalovirus exposure and HLA in healthy donors. This table comes from immunoSEQ multiplex PCR, and its TCRdb copy is limited to in-frame clones, with some not included. The top ten clones hold approximately 1.2% of a sample with about 330,000 clones, around 87% of them seen once. What was sequenced was PBMCs. These receptors came from a woman aged 30 to 39 in good health and CMV-seropositive.

This clone was counted a single time. This sequence joins TRBV7-9 and TRBJ2-3, with D perhaps TRBD1 (5 bases). Germline CDR1 is SEHNR and CDR2 is FQNEAQ (reference sequence). V gave up 2 bases and J gave up 2 bases, with 14 bases separating them. The CDR3 runs to 16 residues. DNA of the CDR3: TGTGCCAGCAGCTTAACCCAGGGTCTACCCACAGATACGCAGTATTTT. Its translation: CASSLTQGLPTDTQYF.

Concerning this clone itself: Distinct nucleotide sequences in the sample also encode this CDR3. The CDR3 loop reads CSVEDFASGRGQETQYF. As DNA, the CDR3 is TGCAGCGTTGAAGATTTCGCTAGCGGAAGGGGCCAAGAGACCCAGTACTTC. The rearrangement links TRBV29-1 to TRBJ2-5; 7 positions agree with TRBD2. Germline CDR1 and CDR2: SQVTM and ANQGSEA. The trim removed 0 bases at V and 1 base at J, leaving 11 bases unmatched. The CDR3 consists of 17 residues. The full variable domain, its missing parts supplied by reference TRBV29-1 and TRBJ2-5, is SAVISQKPSRDICQRGTSLTIQCQVDSQVTMMFWYRQQPGQSLTLIATANQGSEATYESGFVIDKFPISRPNLTFSTLTVSNMSPEDSSIYLCSVEDFASGRGQETQYFGPGTRLLVL.

This chain joins TRBV4-1 and TRBJ2-7, with 8 bases that match TRBD2. The CDR3 length is 15 residues. In germline, CDR1 is MGHRA, CDR2 YSYEKL. The V segment lost 0 bases and the J segment 2 bases; nucleotides outside the gene matches: 3. The CDR3 is CASSQEGGGTYEQYF. The CDR3 DNA follows: TGCGCCAGCAGCCAAGAAGGCGGGGGGACCTACGAGCAGTACTTC.

The V call is TRBV6-5, the J call TRBJ2-7, with D perhaps given as TRBD1 or TRBD2 (6 bases each). The V and J ends lost 6 bases and 6 bases respectively, with 21 bases between them. Germline V gives CDR1 MNHEY, CDR2 SVGAGI. This CDR3 has 15 residues. For the CDR3, the DNA is TGTGCCAGCAGGCGGAGGGGGGAACTCGGGGGCGAGCAGTACTTC. It yields the protein CASRRRGELGGEQYF.

V gene TRBV15 combines with J gene TRBJ2-5; D uncertain. CDR1 and CDR2 from the germline V gene are LNHNV and YYDKDF (reference sequence). Trimming took off 11 bases at V and 1 base at J, with 11 bases between the two ends. This CDR3 comprises 12 residues. The CDR3 DNA reads as TGTGCCCCTTTAGCAACCCAAGAGACCCAGTACTTC. It is translated as CAPLATQETQYF. Together with reference TRBV15 and TRBJ2-5, the CDR3 gives the full variable domain: DAMVIQNPRYQVTQFGKPVTLSCSQTLNHNVMYWYQQKSSQAPKLLFHYYDKDFNNEADTPDNFQSRRPNTSFCFLDIRSPGLGDTAMYLCAPLATQETQYFGPGTRLLVL.

The V gene is TRBV5-6, the J gene TRBJ1-5; perhaps TRBD1 as D (5 bases). The V end was cut by 1 base, the J end by 3 bases, with 11 bases between. CDR1 and CDR2 (germline): SGHDT, YYEEEE. The CDR3 runs 15 residues. This chain's CDR3 is CASSLQGYYNQPQHF. CDR3 nucleotide sequence: TGTGCCAGCAGCTTGCAGGGCTATTACAATCAGCCCCAGCATTTT.

The chain links TRBV27 to TRBJ2-7; TRBD2 might be the D (5 bases). Germline CDR1 reads MNHEY; CDR2 reads SMNVEV (reference sequence). The CDR3 is 13 amino acids. V shed 2 bases and J shed 3 bases, with 8 bases lying between them. The CDR3 loop reads CASSLRGNYEQYF. CDR3 DNA sequence: TGTGCCAGCAGTTTAAGAGGGAACTACGAGCAGTACTTC.

A remark on this clone: The same CDR3 also results from other DNA sequences found in this sample. The chain has TRBV2 and TRBJ1-2, with 7 bases that match TRBD1. Unmatched junction bases numbered 5, after V lost 6 bases and J lost 4 bases. This CDR3 contains 13 residues. The V gene's germline CDR1 is SNHLY and CDR2 FYNNEI. The CDR3 coding sequence is TGTGCCAGCAGCGAGACAGGGATCTATGGCTACACCTTC. It specifies CASSETGIYGYTF.

This chain uses TRBV9 with TRBJ2-5, with D possibly TRBD2 on 6 matching bases. Germline V CDR1 and CDR2: SGDLS, YYNGEE. The CDR3 length is 16 residues. Trimming removed 6 bases at V and 4 bases at J, with 22 bases between. The chain's CDR3 is CASTETSGWPGETQYF. The DNA of the CDR3 is TGTGCCAGCACCGAAACGAGCGGGTGGCCGGGAGAGACCCAGTACTTC.

On this clone: Other DNA sequences in this specimen translate into the identical CDR3. J is TRBJ1-5 and V is TRBV28, with D unclear. V gave up 4 bases and J gave up 0 bases, with 4 bases separating them. CDR3 length: 13 amino acids. CDR1 MDHEN and CDR2 SYDVKM come from the germline V gene. CDR3 DNA sequence: TGTGCCAGCAGTTCCTATAGCAATCAGCCCCAGCATTTT. Protein sequence: CASSSYSNQPQHF.